Reported below is one T cell receptor (beta chain). These data belong to a study of blood T cell repertoires in COVID-19. About the research overall: From the United States, Italy and Spain came samples of acute and convalescent COVID-19. Sources were T cells, B-cell-depleted T cells, or PBMCs; the material itself was cDNA or gDNA.

Per the study methods: Amplification of reference gene primers was used by the study to estimate nucleated cell counts. Libraries were prepared by immunoSEQ multiplex PCR; TCRdb keeps only in-frame clonotypes and omits some of them. V and J calls and clone size are as listed in that table; D and trimming were resolved from the DNA. The profile shows 55,000 to 65,000 clones, about 90% of them singletons. The sequence derives from a human donor with acute or convalescent COVID-19. The donor label of this sample is uncertain. The sequenced material came from peripheral blood.

This chain's CDR3 is CASSWGTGYDGYTF. The CDR3, as DNA: TGTGCCAGCAGTTGGGGGACAGGGTATGATGGCTACACCTTC. The chain has TRBV9 and TRBJ1-2, with 9 nucleotides matching TRBD1. This CDR3 has 14 residues. Germline loops: CDR1 SGDLS, CDR2 YYNGEE. V shed 5 bases and J 6 bases; nucleotides not matched to a gene: 8.